These 25 T cell receptor beta chains share one sample of origin, sequenced in a study of blood T cells in healthy people across ages. A second about 7 to 11 cycle PCR used barcoded and J-beta primers. TCRdb called the 5' RACE reads again in MiXCR, with one record for every CDR3 protein. Of 1.5 million to 2 million distinct CDR3 sequences in the sample, 49% were seen once. Sequencing was done on a sample of blood. The receptors were sampled from a woman aged 40-49 years in good health.

A few counts support this clonotype. V gene TRBV2 combines with J gene TRBJ1-2, with TRBD1 identical over 8 bases. Germline V CDR1 and CDR2: SNHLY, FYNNEI. The CDR3 runs to 17 residues. V lost 1 base, J lost 3 bases, and 10 bases stayed unmatched. As DNA, the CDR3 is TGTGCCAGCAGTGAAGGGGACAGGTGGACGGTATACTATGGCTACACCTTC. Protein: CASSEGDRWTVYYGYTF.

V is TRBV7-2 and J is TRBJ2-7; 7 bases fit TRBD1. This CDR3 has 16 amino acids. From germline, CDR1 is SGHTA and CDR2 FQGNSA. V lost 5 bases and J lost 4; bases outside the gene matches: 14. The DNA of the CDR3 is TGTGCCAGCAGCCCGTCATCGGACAGGATAGCTTACGAGCAGTACTTC. This sequence encodes CASSPSSDRIAYEQYF.

This clonotype came up many times. The chain recombines TRBV11-2 with TRBJ2-5; D is ambiguous. The germline CDR1 and CDR2 sequences are SGHAT and FQNNGV. The CDR3 spans 13 residues. Trimming cost V 1 base and J 5 bases, with 8 bases left between them. The DNA of the CDR3 is TGTGCCAGCAGCTTAGGTCTCTGGGAGACCCAGTACTTC. It encodes CASSLGLWETQYF.

The chain's CDR3 is CASSQALGNIQYF. CDR3 nucleotide sequence: TGTGCCAGCAGCCAAGCATTAGGAAACATTCAGTACTTC. The chain combines TRBV4-2 with TRBJ2-4; D ambiguous. Germline loops: CDR1 LGHNA, CDR2 YNFKEQ. This CDR3 is 13 amino acids long. Trimming took off 1 base at V and 6 bases at J, with 7 bases between the two ends.

The chain employs TRBV5-1 and TRBJ2-5, with TRBD1 matching over 7 bases. Trimming took 4 bases from V and 0 from J; bases not matched to a gene: 9. CDR1 and CDR2 (germline): SGHRS, YFSETQ. This CDR3 region has 16 residues. The CDR3 DNA is TGCGCCAGCAGCGAGTCCGGGACAGCGTACCAAGAGACCCAGTACTTC. It encodes CASSESGTAYQETQYF.

The chain joins TRBV24-1 to TRBJ2-7, with a possible D match to TRBD1 (6 bases). Germline V gene lookup returns CDR1 KGHDR and CDR2 SFDVKD. Trimming took off 4 bases at V and 5 bases at J, with 20 bases between the two ends. CDR3 length: 16 residues. The CDR3 DNA reads TGTGCCACCAGTGACTCGGCTCACAGGGCCGCCCACGAGCAGTACTTC. Its translation: CATSDSAHRAAHEQYF.

The rearrangement links TRBV6-6 to TRBJ1-2; D not resolved. Germline V gene lookup returns CDR1 MNHNY and CDR2 SVGAGI (reference sequence). The CDR3 is 14 residues long. V was cut by 0 bases and J by 4 bases, with 9 bases left in between. The CDR3 sequence is CASSYSSAVYGYTF. The CDR3 DNA reads TGTGCCAGCAGTTACTCGTCCGCCGTCTATGGCTACACCTTC.

The V call is TRBV7-9, the J call TRBJ1-2; D call uncertain. V gave up 1 base and J gave up 2 bases, with 8 bases separating them. The CDR3 totals 14 residues. Germline CDR1 is SEHNR and CDR2 is FQNEAQ (reference sequence). The CDR3: CASSLEMINYGYTF. CDR3 sequence (DNA): TGTGCCAGCAGCTTAGAAATGATAAACTATGGCTACACCTTC.

This CDR3 reads CASSQKRDTEQFF. For the CDR3, the DNA is TGTGCCAGCAGTCAAAAGCGGGACACTGAGCAGTTCTTC. V gene TRBV27 combines with J gene TRBJ2-1; tentatively, D is TRBD2 (7 bases). V dropped 5 bases and J dropped 9 bases, with 14 bases sitting between them. This CDR3 has 13 amino acids. In germline, CDR1 is MNHEY, CDR2 SMNVEV (reference sequence).

This chain joins TRBV28 and TRBJ2-1; D not resolved. There are 12 residues in the CDR3. V lost 5 bases, J lost 10 bases, and 12 bases lay in between. Looked up from germline, CDR1 is MDHEN and CDR2 is SYDVKM. The CDR3 bases are TGTGCCAGCAGTCCACGGAGTGAGGAGCAGTTCTTC. Translation: CASSPRSEEQFF.

The chain joins TRBV5-1 to TRBJ1-1; 7 bases align to TRBD1. CDR1 is SGHRS, CDR2 YFSETQ, per germline. This CDR3 is 16 amino acids long. With V trimmed by 1 base and J by 2 bases, 8 bases remained unmatched. The CDR3 loop reads CASSLTLGQANTEAFF. CDR3 bases: TGCGCCAGCAGCTTGACACTTGGACAGGCAAACACTGAAGCTTTCTTT.

This clonotype was observed a handful of times. This chain links TRBV7-2 with TRBJ2-1, with 16 positions matching TRBD2. CDR3 length: 16 amino acids. V lost 5 bases and J lost 7; bases outside the gene matches: 5. Germline values: CDR1 SGHTA, CDR2 FQGNSA. The CDR3: CASSPGLAGGPNEQFF. CDR3 DNA: TGTGCCAGCAGCCCGGGACTAGCGGGGGGGCCAAATGAGCAGTTCTTC.

Details on this clonotype: A read error may produce the germline difference seen at one junction end. The chain joins TRBV5-1 to TRBJ1-2; D unresolved. CDR1 and CDR2 (germline): SGHRS, YFSETQ. The CDR3 has 12 residues. The CDR3 nucleotides are TGCGCCGGCAGCTTGAACGAAAATGGCTACACCTTC. This gives the protein CAGSLNENGYTF.

The chain links TRBV20-1 to TRBJ2-3; 10 nucleotides align to TRBD2. Germline V gene sequence: CDR1 DFQATT, CDR2 SNEGSKA (reference sequence). The CDR3 is 12 amino acids. The CDR3 loop is CRSGGASDTQYF. CDR3 bases: TGCAGGAGCGGGGGGGCATCAGATACGCAGTATTTT.

The sample holds many counts of this clonotype. The V call is TRBV12-3 or TRBV12-4, the J call TRBJ2-4, with D unclear. This CDR3 has 14 amino acids. With 3 bases removed from V and 7 bases from J, the gap between germline ends came to 13 bases. The CDR3 loop is CASSFQAGTNIQYF. The CDR3 DNA reads TGTGCCAGCAGTTTTCAGGCAGGCACCAACATTCAGTACTTC.

This rearrangement joins TRBV28 to TRBJ2-5; TRBD2 aligns across 15 bases. This CDR3 is 17 amino acids long. J gave up 11 bases and V 6 bases, and 16 bases lay outside the gene matches. CDR1 MDHEN and CDR2 SYDVKM come from the germline V gene. The CDR3 here is CASRGTSGGKSWYEQYF. CDR3 coding DNA: TGTGCCAGCAGGGGGACTAGCGGGGGGAAGAGTTGGTATGAGCAGTACTTC.

This clonotype came up many times. The V call is TRBV7-2, the J call TRBJ2-3; D is unclear. This CDR3 spans 11 amino acids. The V gene lost 4 bases and the J gene lost 6 bases, with 5 bases spanning the gap. Germline CDR1 and CDR2: SGHTA and FQGNSA. The CDR3 DNA is TGTGCCAGCAGCTCCCGGGATACGCAGTATTTT. Amino acids: CASSSRDTQYF.

This clonotype was found once. The chain is built from TRBV6-2 or TRBV6-3 and TRBJ2-3; no clear D. Trimming left V 6 bases short and J 2 bases short, with 27 bases between. This CDR3 is built from 19 residues. Germline values: CDR1 MNHEY, CDR2 SVGEGT. In DNA, the CDR3 is TGTGCCAGCAGCCCTTACATTTGGGCTCAGGCCTCGGACACAGATACGCAGTATTTT. This gives the protein CASSPYIWAQASDTDTQYF.

This clonotype was counted a few times. One junction end disagrees with the germline gene, perhaps due to a read error. The chain employs TRBV5-1 and TRBJ2-5; D remains unclear. This CDR3 spans 13 amino acids. Germline V gene data show CDR1 as SGHRS and CDR2 as YFSETQ. The CDR3 spells CASSLDTLETQYF. The DNA of the CDR3 is TGTGCCAGCAGCTTAGATACGTTGGAGACCCAGTACTTC.

This clonotype occurred a few times. The chain recombines TRBV4-1 with TRBJ2-4, with D maybe TRBD1 (6 bases). CDR1 MGHRA and CDR2 YSYEKL come from the germline V gene. The CDR3 consists of 15 residues. V lost 0 bases and J 4 bases, leaving 10 bases between the germline ends. Written as DNA, the CDR3 is TGCGCCAGCAGCCAAGAGTTTACAGGGAAAAACATTCAGTACTTC. Encoded protein: CASSQEFTGKNIQYF.

This clonotype was counted only a few times. This rearrangement joins TRBV28 to TRBJ2-1; the D gene is possibly TRBD2 (5 bases). CDR3 length equals 15 residues. V lost 4 bases to trimming and J lost 8 bases, with 18 bases between them. CDR1 MDHEN and CDR2 SYDVKM come from the germline V gene. CDR3 sequence reads: CASSSKSSFRDEQFF. CDR3 in DNA: TGTGCCAGCAGTTCGAAGTCTAGCTTCCGGGATGAGCAGTTCTTC.

This clonotype was detected only a few times. As DNA, the CDR3 is TGCAGCTCACGGACTAGCGGGGGGGCCAATGAGCAGTTCTTC. Encoded protein: CSSRTSGGANEQFF. The rearrangement links TRBV29-1 to TRBJ2-1, with TRBD2 matching over 15 bases. CDR3 size: 14 residues. V trimming: 8 bases; J trimming: 6 bases; junction bases outside the gene matches: 5. CDR1 and CDR2 from the germline V gene are SQVTM and ANQGSEA.

This clonotype was counted a few times. The chain joins TRBV13 to TRBJ2-5; no clear D. Per germline, CDR1 PRHDT and CDR2 FYEKMQ (reference sequence). Trimming cost V 1 base and J 1 base, with 13 bases left between them. This CDR3 is 16 amino acids long. For the CDR3, the DNA is TGTGCCAGCAGCTTAGCCGCCGGTGGGTTCCAAGAGACCCAGTACTTC. Protein sequence: CASSLAAGGFQETQYF. The full variable domain, in which reference TRBV13 and TRBJ2-5 provide the parts outside the CDR3, is AAGVIQSPRHLIKEKRETATLKCYPIPRHDTVYWYQQGPGQDPQFLISFYEKMQSDKGSIPDRFSAQQFSDYHSELNMSSLELGDSALYFCASSLAAGGFQETQYFGPGTRLLVL.

This clonotype was detected many times. The chain recombines TRBV29-1 with TRBJ2-1; 9 bases line up with TRBD1. Germline CDR1 reads SQVTM; CDR2 reads ANQGSEA. J was trimmed by 2 bases and V by 1 base; bases with no gene match: 6. This CDR3 contains 16 residues. The CDR3 loop reads CSVEGGGQGPYNEQFF. The CDR3 DNA follows: TGCAGCGTTGAAGGGGGGGGACAGGGACCCTACAATGAGCAGTTCTTC.

V and J are TRBV11-2 and TRBJ1-5; 8 nucleotides match TRBD1. In germline, CDR1 is SGHAT, CDR2 FQNNGV. This CDR3 has 15 residues. V gave up 5 bases and J gave up 6 bases; unmatched junction bases: 9. CDR3 sequence: CASSRTGQGSQPQHF. The DNA for the CDR3 is TGTGCCAGCAGCCGCACCGGACAGGGTTCTCAGCCCCAGCATTTT.